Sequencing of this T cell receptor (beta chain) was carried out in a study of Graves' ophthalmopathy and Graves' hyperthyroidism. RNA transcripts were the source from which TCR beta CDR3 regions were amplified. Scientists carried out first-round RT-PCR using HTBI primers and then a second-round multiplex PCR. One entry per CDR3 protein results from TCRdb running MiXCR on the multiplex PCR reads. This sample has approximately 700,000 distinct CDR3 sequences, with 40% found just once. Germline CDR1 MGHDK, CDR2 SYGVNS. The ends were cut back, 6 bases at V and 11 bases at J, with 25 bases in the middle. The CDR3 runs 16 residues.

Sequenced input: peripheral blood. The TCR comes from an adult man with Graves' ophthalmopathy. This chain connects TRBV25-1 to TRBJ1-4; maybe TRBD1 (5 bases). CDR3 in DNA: TGTGCCAGCAGACTCGATCGGGGCCAGGGATTTTATAAACTGTTTTTT. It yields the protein CASRLDRGQGFYKLFF.